Included here is one T cell receptor (beta chain) sequence, with context. Its matching antigen is unknown. In germline, CDR1 is SGHTA, CDR2 FQGNSA. The CDR3 is made up of 17 amino acids. V trimming: 1 base; J trimming: 6 bases; junction bases outside the gene matches: 11. These data belong to a study of siplizumab effects on memory and regulatory T cells. The method was immunoSEQ multiplex PCR; TCRdb's version includes in-frame clones alone and lacks a portion of them. The profile shows around 68,000 clones, around 90% of them singletons. General study points: Significantly reduced by siplizumab was the cumulative frequency of alloreactive sequences, namely those traceable to unstimulated CD4+ memory cells. A major contribution to the alloresponse seemed to be made by naive T cells, which seemed more diverse than memory cells. In roughly 75-95% of proliferating CD4+ or CD8+ clones, a naive or memory phenotype could not be assigned.

The sample was Tregs sorted from blood. This chain connects TRBV7-2 to TRBJ1-4; TRBD1 matches at 7 bases. This clonotype was sampled from a human donor in good health. CDR3 in DNA: TGTGCCAGCAGCTTAGGGCCCCCAACAGGGGCGGATGAAAAACTGTTTTTT. Amino acid sequence: CASSLGPPTGADEKLFF.